The 4 T cell receptor beta chains given below trace back to one sample, sequenced in a study of blood T cells in healthy people across ages. Through a sample-barcoded 5' primer and a J-beta primer mix, a second PCR was run for about 7 to 12 cycles. Via MiXCR, TCRdb re-called the 5' RACE reads, giving one row per CDR3 protein. Among 2 million or so distinct CDR3 sequences listed, less than 50% were seen once. Source material: blood. The receptors were gathered from a woman in her forties in good health.

This clonotype was counted a few times. The CDR3: CASSQAGTGFYGYTF. The CDR3 region has the DNA TGCGCCAGCAGCCAAGCTGGGACAGGTTTCTATGGCTACACCTTC. The genes are TRBV4-3 and TRBJ1-2; the match to TRBD1 covers 8 bases. V shed 1 base, J shed 4 bases, and the junction held 5 bases outside the gene matches. The CDR3 contains 15 residues. From germline, CDR1 is LGHNA and CDR2 YSLEER.

In this sample, this clonotype turned up a few times. The chain is built from TRBV12-3 or TRBV12-4 and TRBJ2-1; 8 bases align to TRBD1. V gave up 0 bases and J gave up 4 bases; unmatched junction bases: 8. CDR3 length: 17 amino acids. The CDR3 DNA follows: TGTGCCAGCAGTTTAGCATTATCTACAGGGGGGTACAATGAGCAGTTCTTC. It specifies CASSLALSTGGYNEQFF.

The chain uses TRBV6-5 and TRBJ2-4; weak D call: TRBD1 (5 bases). The DNA end is a closer match to TRBJ2-7, so the J assignment may be wrong. CDR3 length: 15 amino acids. Per germline, CDR1 MNHEY and CDR2 SVGAGI. This CDR3 reads CASSYSTQGLNEQYF. Written as DNA, the CDR3 is TGTGCCAGCAGTTACTCAACCCAGGGTTTGAACGAGCAGTACTTC.

This clonotype was seen just once. The rearrangement joins TRBV12-3 or TRBV12-4 to TRBJ1-2, with unresolved D. The CDR3 consists of 13 residues. V was shortened by 6 bases and J by 4 bases, with 12 bases between the two germline ends. As DNA, the CDR3 is TGTGCCAGCAGCCCGGACGTAGCCTATGGCTACACCTTC. Its translation is CASSPDVAYGYTF.